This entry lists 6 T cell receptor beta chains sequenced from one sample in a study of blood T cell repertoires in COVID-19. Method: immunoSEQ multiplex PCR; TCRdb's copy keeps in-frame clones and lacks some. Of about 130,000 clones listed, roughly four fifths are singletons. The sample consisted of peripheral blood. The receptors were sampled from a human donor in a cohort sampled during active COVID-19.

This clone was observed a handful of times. The CDR3 here is CASSQVRGPGGRGGYTF. For the CDR3, the DNA is TGTGCCAGCAGCCAAGTACGGGGTCCCGGGGGGAGAGGTGGCTACACCTTC. The chain recombines TRBV4-2 with TRBJ1-2; a possible D gene is TRBD1 (5 bases). Trimming removed 1 base at V and 7 bases at J, with 22 bases between. The CDR3 totals 17 residues. Germline V gene lookup returns CDR1 LGHNA and CDR2 YNFKEQ.

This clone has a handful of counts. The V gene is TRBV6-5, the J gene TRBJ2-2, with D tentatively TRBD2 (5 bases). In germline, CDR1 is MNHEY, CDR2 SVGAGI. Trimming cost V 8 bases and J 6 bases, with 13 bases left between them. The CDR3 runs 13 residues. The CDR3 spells CASGGGLAGELFF. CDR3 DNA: TGTGCCAGCGGAGGCGGGTTAGCCGGGGAGCTGTTTTTT.

The CDR3 reads CAISLDRVALGANVLTF. DNA of the CDR3: TGTGCCATCAGTCTGGACAGGGTGGCCCTTGGGGCCAACGTCCTGACTTTC. The chain recombines TRBV10-3 with TRBJ2-6; TRBD1 matches 8 bases. The CDR3 is 17 amino acids. Germline CDR1 is ENHRY and CDR2 is SYGVKD. V trimming: 5 bases; J trimming: 3 bases; junction bases outside the gene matches: 9.

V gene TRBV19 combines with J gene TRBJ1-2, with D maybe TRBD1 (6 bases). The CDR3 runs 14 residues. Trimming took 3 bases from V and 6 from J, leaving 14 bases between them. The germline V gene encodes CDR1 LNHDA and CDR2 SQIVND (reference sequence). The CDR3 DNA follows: TGTGCCAGTAGTATGGTGTCTGGGGGCAATGGCTACACCTTC. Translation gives CASSMVSGGNGYTF.

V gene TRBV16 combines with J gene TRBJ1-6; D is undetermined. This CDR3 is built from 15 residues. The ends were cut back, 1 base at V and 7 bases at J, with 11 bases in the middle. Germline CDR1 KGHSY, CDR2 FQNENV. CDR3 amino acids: CASSQWQTGNSPLHF. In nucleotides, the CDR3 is TGTGCCAGCAGCCAATGGCAAACGGGGAATTCACCCCTCCACTTT.

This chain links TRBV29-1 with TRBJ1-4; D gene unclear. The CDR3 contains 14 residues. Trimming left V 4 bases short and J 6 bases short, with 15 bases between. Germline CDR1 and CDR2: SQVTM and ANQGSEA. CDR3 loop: CSVGERSADEKLFF. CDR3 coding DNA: TGCAGCGTTGGTGAGCGGAGCGCCGATGAAAAACTGTTTTTT. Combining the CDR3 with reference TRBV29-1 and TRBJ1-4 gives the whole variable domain SAVISQKPSRDICQRGTSLTIQCQVDSQVTMMFWYRQQPGQSLTLIATANQGSEATYESGFVIDKFPISRPNLTFSTLTVSNMSPEDSSIYLCSVGERSADEKLFFGSGTQLSVL.